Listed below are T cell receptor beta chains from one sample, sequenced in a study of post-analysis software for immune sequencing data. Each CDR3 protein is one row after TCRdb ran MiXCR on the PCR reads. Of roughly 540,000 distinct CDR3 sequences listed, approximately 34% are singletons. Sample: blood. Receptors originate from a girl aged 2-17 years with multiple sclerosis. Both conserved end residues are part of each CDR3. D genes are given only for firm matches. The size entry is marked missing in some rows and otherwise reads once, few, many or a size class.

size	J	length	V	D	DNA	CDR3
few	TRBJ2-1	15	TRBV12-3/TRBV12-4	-	TGTGCCAGCTGCCGGGGGGCGACAGGGGACAATGAGCAGTTCTTC	CASCRGATGDNEQFF
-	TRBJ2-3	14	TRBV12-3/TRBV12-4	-	TGTGCCAGCAGTGATGGACTAACAGCAGATGTGCAGTATTTT	CASSDGLTADVQYF
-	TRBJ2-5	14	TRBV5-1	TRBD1	TGCGCCAGCAGCCAGGGACAGGGGGAAAAGACCCAGTACTTC	CASSQGQGEKTQYF
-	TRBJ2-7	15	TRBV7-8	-	TGTGCCAGCAGCTTAAGGCGCGGGCCCCTTTACGAGCAGTACTTC	CASSLRRGPLYEQYF
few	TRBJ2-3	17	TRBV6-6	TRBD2	TGTGCCAGCAGAAACCGACTAGCGGGGGGCCTCACAGATACGCAGTATTTT	CASRNRLAGGLTDTQYF
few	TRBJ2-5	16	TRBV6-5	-	TGTGCCAGCAGTTACTCCATCGGGCAGGGCGAAGAGACCCAGTACTTC	CASSYSIGQGEETQYF
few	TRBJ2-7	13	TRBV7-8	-	TGTGCCAGCAGCTTATACCCATATTACGAGCAGTACTTC	CASSLYPYYEQYF
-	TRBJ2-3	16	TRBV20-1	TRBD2	TGCAGTGCTCGAAATTTAGCGGGGGCCGGCACAGATACGCAGTATTTT	CSARNLAGAGTDTQYF
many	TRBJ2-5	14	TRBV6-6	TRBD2	TGTGCCAGCAGTTGGACTAGCGGCCAAGAGACCCAGTACTTC	CASSWTSGQETQYF
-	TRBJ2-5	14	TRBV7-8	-	TGTGCCAGCAGCTTAGGTCCCGGGGGAGAGACCCAGTACTTC	CASSLGPGGETQYF
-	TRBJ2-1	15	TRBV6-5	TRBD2	TGTGCCAGCAGGCTAGCGGGGGCTACCTACAATGAGCAGTTCTTC	CASRLAGATYNEQFF
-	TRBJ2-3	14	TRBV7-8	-	TGTGCCAGCGACTGGAACACCCCCACAGATACGCAGTATTTT	CASDWNTPTDTQYF
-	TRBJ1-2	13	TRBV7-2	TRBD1	TGTGCCAGCAGCGTGAGGACAGGGTTGGGCTACACCTTC	CASSVRTGLGYTF
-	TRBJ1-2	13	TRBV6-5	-	TGTGCCAGCAGTGAAGGGACTAACTATGGCTACACCTTC	CASSEGTNYGYTF
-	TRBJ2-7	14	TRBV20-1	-	TGCAGTGCCAGGGGGGGCCACAGGGACTACGAGCAGTACTTC	CSARGGHRDYEQYF
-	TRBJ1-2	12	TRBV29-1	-	TGCAGCGTTGAACGCCAGTTATATGGCTACACCTTC	CSVERQLYGYTF
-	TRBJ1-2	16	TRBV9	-	TGTGCCAGCAGCGGGCATCCGACACCGACTAACTATGGCTACACCTTC	CASSGHPTPTNYGYTF
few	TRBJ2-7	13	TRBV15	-	TGTGCCACCAGCAGTGGGGGGCCGAGCGAGCAGTACTTC	CATSSGGPSEQYF
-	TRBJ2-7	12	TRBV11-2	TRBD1	TGTGCCAGCACCGGACAGGGGATAGGGCAGTACTTC	CASTGQGIGQYF
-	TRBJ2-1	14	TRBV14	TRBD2	TGTGCCAGCAGACGTAGCGGGGGTGTCAATGAGCAGTTCTTC	CASRRSGGVNEQFF
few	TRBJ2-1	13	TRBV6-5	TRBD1	TGTGCCAGCAGCGCCGGGACAGGGTTCGAGCAGTTCTTC	CASSAGTGFEQFF
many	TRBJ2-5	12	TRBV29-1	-	TGCAGCGTTGAATCAGGGAGGTGGACCCAGTACTTC	CSVESGRWTQYF
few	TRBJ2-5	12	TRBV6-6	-	TGTGCCAGCAGTTCAGGGATGGGGACCCAGTACTTC	CASSSGMGTQYF
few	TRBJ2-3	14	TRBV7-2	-	TGTGCCAGCGAGGTGGGCGATAGCACAGATACGCAGTATTTT	CASEVGDSTDTQYF
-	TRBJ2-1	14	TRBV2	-	TGTGCCAGCAGTGAAGTTCGATCCTACAATGAGCAGTTCTTC	CASSEVRSYNEQFF
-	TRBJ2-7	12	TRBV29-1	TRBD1	TGCAGCGTGAGACAGGGGGACTACGAGCAGTACTTC	CSVRQGDYEQYF
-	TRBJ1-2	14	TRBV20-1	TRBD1	TGCAGTGCTGGGTGGGACAGGGGATACTATGGCTACACCTTC	CSAGWDRGYYGYTF
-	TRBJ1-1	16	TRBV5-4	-	TGTGCCAGCAGCTGGGGGGGGCGGGGTCAGAACACTGAAGCTTTCTTT	CASSWGGRGQNTEAFF
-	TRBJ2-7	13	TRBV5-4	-	TGTGCCAGCAGCTTCCGCCCCACCTACGAGCAGTACTTC	CASSFRPTYEQYF
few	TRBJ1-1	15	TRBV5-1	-	TGCGCCAGCAGCTCTAGCTCGCGGGATTACACTGAAGCTTTCTTT	CASSSSSRDYTEAFF
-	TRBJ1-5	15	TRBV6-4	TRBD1	TGTGCCAGCAGTGACTACAGGGGGCTTAATCAGCCCCAGCATTTT	CASSDYRGLNQPQHF
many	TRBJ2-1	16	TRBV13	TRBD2	TGTGCCAGCAGCTTGGAGCGGGGCAGCTCCTACAATGAGCAGTTCTTC	CASSLERGSSYNEQFF
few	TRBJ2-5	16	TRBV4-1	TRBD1	TGCGCCAGCAGCCAAGCCCCAGGGGGCATCTCAGAGGCCCAGTACTTC	CASSQAPGGISEAQYF
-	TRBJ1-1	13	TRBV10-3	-	TGTGCCATCAGGGGGTCGATGAACACTGAAGCTTTCTTT	CAIRGSMNTEAFF
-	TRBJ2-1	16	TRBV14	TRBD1	TGTGCCAGCAGCCAACTACAGGGGAGACTGTACAATGAGCAGTTCTTC	CASSQLQGRLYNEQFF
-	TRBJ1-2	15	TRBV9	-	TGTGCCAGCAGCCCCCTGACCCAAAACATCTATGGCTACACCTTC	CASSPLTQNIYGYTF
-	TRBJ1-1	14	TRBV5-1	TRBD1	TGCGCCGGCAGCTTCCAGGGGGAAGGCACTGAAGCTTTCTTT	CAGSFQGEGTEAFF
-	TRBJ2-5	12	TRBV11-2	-	TGTGCCAGCGGCCTGGTGCGGGAGACCCAGTACTTC	CASGLVRETQYF
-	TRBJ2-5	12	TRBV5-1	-	TGCGCCAGCAGCCACGCGGATCGGGAGCAGTACTTC	CASSHADREQYF
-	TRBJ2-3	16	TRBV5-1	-	TGCGCCAGCAGCTTCGGGCTAGCTTACGACCTGGATACGCAGTATTTT	CASSFGLAYDLDTQYF
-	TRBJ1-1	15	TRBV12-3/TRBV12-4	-	TGTGCCAGCAGCCGGGGGACGGGATGGGCCACTGAAGCTTTCTTT	CASSRGTGWATEAFF
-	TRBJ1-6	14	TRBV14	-	TGTGCCAGCAGCCAAGGACAGCGGGATTCACCCCTCCACTTT	CASSQGQRDSPLHF